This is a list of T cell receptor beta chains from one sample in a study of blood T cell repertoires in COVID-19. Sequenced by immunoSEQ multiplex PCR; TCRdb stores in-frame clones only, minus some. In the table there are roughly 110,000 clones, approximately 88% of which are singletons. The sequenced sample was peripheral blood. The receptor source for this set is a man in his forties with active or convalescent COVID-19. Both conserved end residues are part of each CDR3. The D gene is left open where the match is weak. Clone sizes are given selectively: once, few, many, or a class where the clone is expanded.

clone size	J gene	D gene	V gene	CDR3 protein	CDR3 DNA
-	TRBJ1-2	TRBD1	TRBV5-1	CASSSGQTNYGYTF	TGCGCCAGCAGCTCGGGACAGACTAACTATGGCTACACCTTC
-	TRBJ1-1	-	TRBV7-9	CASSPPGSQAFF	TGTGCCAGCAGTCCCCCGGGTTCTCAAGCTTTCTTT
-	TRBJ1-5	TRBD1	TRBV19	CASSLTGAVQPQHF	TGTGCCAGTAGTTTGACAGGGGCCGTTCAGCCCCAGCATTTT
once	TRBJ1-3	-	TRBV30	CAWSAGYSGNTIYF	TGTGCCTGGAGTGCGGGGTACTCTGGAAACACCATATATTTT
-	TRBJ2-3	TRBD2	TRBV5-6	CASSLGSGASTDTQYF	TGTGCCAGCAGCTTGGGTAGCGGGGCAAGCACAGATACGCAGTATTTT
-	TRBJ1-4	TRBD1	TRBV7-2	CASSPLDRGPTNEKLFF	TGTGCCAGCAGCCCCCTGGACAGGGGCCCAACTAATGAAAAACTGTTTTTT
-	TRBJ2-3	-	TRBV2	CASSEVGVPTDTQYF	TGTGCCAGCAGTGAAGTAGGAGTTCCCACAGATACGCAGTATTTT
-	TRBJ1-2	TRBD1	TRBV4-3	CASSQERDRVFRQNYGYTF	TGCGCCAGCAGCCAAGAGAGGGACAGGGTGTTTCGGCAAAACTATGGCTACACCTTC
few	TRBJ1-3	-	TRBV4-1	CASGHPNRASGGTIYF	TGCGCCAGCGGCCACCCAAACAGGGCGAGCGGTGGTACCATATATTTT
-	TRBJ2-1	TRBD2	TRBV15	CATSRVSSGSDEQFF	TGTGCCACCAGCAGAGTTTCTAGCGGGAGCGATGAGCAGTTCTTC
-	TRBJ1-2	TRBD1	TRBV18	CASSLGQGRDGYTF	TGTGCCAGCTCATTGGGACAGGGAAGAGATGGCTACACCTTC
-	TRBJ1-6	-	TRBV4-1	CASSQVPLNNSPLHF	TGCGCCAGCAGCCAAGTCCCCCTAAATAATTCACCCCTCCACTTT
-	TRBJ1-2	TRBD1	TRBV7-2	CASSPPDRGGRYTF	TGTGCCAGCAGCCCCCCGGACAGGGGAGGCCGATACACCTTC
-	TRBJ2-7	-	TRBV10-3	CAISEDFASSYEQYF	TGTGCCATCAGTGAAGATTTCGCTAGCTCCTACGAGCAGTACTTC
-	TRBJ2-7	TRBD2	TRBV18	CASSPRTSGYEQYF	TGTGCCAGCTCACCAAGGACTAGCGGCTACGAGCAGTACTTC
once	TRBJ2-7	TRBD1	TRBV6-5	CASSYLGQATYEQYF	TGTGCCAGCAGTTACCTGGGACAGGCGACCTACGAGCAGTACTTC
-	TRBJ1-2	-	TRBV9	CASSVEKGGNYGYTF	TGTGCCAGCAGCGTAGAAAAGGGAGGGAACTATGGCTACACCTTC
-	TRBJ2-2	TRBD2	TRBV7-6	CASSSSREGSNTGELFF	TGTGCCAGCAGCTCCTCGAGGGAGGGGTCGAACACCGGGGAGCTGTTTTTT
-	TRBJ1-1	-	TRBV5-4	CASSLEMERPEAFF	TGTGCCAGCAGCTTGGAAATGGAGCGACCTGAAGCTTTCTTT
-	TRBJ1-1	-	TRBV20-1	CSARDLPEAFF	TGCAGTGCTAGAGATCTTCCTGAAGCTTTCTTT
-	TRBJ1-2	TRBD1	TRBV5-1	CASSLDVTGVGNYGYTF	TGCGCCAGCAGCTTGGATGTGACAGGGGTGGGGAACTATGGCTACACCTTC
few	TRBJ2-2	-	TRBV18	CASSLSYRTGELFF	TGTGCCAGCTCTCTTTCGTATCGCACCGGGGAGCTGTTTTTT
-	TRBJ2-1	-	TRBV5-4	CASSSPSVDLAKQFF	TGTGCCAGCAGCTCCCCTAGCGTGGACTTGGCCAAGCAGTTCTTC
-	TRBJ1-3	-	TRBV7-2	CASSLSDSRNTIYF	TGTGCCAGCAGCTTATCGGACAGCAGAAACACCATATATTTT
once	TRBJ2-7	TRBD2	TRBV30	CAWIGAGTYEQYF	TGTGCCTGGATCGGAGCGGGGACCTACGAGCAGTACTTC
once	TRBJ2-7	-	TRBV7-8	CASSLGPSASYEQYF	TGTGCCAGCAGCTTAGGTCCAAGCGCCTCCTACGAGCAGTACTTC
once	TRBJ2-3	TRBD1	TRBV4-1	CASRLDRGSDTQYF	TGCGCCAGCAGACTGGACAGGGGGTCAGATACGCAGTATTTT
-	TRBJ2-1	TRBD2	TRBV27	CASSLSFGGRVVNEQFF	TGTGCCAGCAGTTTATCGTTCGGCGGGAGGGTAGTTAATGAGCAGTTCTTC
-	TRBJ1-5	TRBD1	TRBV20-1	CSASPGGNNQPQHF	TGCAGTGCTAGTCCAGGGGGGAACAATCAGCCCCAGCATTTT
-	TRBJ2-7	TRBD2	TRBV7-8	CASSSTLTSGSYEQYF	TGTGCCAGCAGCTCCACATTAACTAGCGGGAGCTACGAGCAGTACTTC
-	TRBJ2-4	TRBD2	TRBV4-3	CASSQADGLAGSSKNIQYF	TGCGCCAGCAGCCAGGCTGACGGACTAGCGGGATCCTCCAAAAACATTCAGTACTTC
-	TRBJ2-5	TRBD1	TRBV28	CASSLGQGLRTQYF	TGTGCCAGCAGCCTGGGACAGGGTCTCCGGACCCAGTACTTC
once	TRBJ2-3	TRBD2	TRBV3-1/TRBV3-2	CASSQDSSGRTTDTQYF	TGTGCCAGCAGCCAAGATTCTAGCGGCAGGACCACAGATACGCAGTATTTT
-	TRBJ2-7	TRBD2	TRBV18	CASSPAGGPHEQYF	TGTGCCAGCTCACCGGCGGGAGGGCCGCACGAGCAGTACTTC
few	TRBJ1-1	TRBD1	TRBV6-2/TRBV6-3	CASSYRTGTTEAFF	TGTGCCAGCAGTTATAGGACAGGGACCACTGAAGCTTTCTTT
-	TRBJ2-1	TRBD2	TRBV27	CASSSGTSGRNEQFF	TGTGCCAGCAGTTCTGGGACTAGCGGGAGGAATGAGCAGTTCTTC
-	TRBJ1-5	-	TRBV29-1	CSVQSSSNQPQHF	TGCAGCGTTCAATCATCTAGCAATCAGCCCCAGCATTTT
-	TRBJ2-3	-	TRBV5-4	CASSLQGDTQYF	TGTGCCAGCAGCTTGCAGGGGGATACGCAGTATTTT
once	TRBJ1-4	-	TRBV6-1	CASSEGQAGGEKLFF	TGTGCCAGCAGTGAAGGCCAGGCGGGCGGTGAAAAACTGTTTTTT
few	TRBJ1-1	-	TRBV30	CAWSSKQGWANTEAFF	TGTGCCTGGAGTTCAAAGCAGGGTTGGGCGAACACTGAAGCTTTCTTT
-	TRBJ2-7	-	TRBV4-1	CASSQEGIYEQYF	TGCGCCAGCAGCCAAGAGGGCATCTACGAGCAGTACTTC
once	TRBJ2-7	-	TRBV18	CASSPPGPAEQYF	TGTGCCAGCTCACCACCGGGCCCCGCCGAGCAGTACTTC
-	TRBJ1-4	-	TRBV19	CAKVGGRGKLFF	TGTGCCAAGGTGGGGGGGCGAGGAAAACTGTTTTTT
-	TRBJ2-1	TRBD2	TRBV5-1	CASSFLAGTYNEQFF	TGCGCCAGCAGCTTTCTAGCGGGGACCTACAATGAGCAGTTCTTC
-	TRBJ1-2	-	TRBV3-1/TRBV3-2	CASSPPTVANYGYTF	TGTGCCAGCAGCCCACCGACAGTAGCTAACTATGGCTACACCTTC
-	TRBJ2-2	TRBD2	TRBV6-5	CASSRSGEHGELFF	TGTGCCAGCAGCCGGAGCGGGGAGCACGGGGAGCTGTTTTTT
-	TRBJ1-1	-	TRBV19	CASSIGKNTEAFF	TGTGCCAGTAGTATCGGGAAGAACACTGAAGCTTTCTTT
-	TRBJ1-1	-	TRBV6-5	CASKSINTEAFF	TGTGCCAGCAAATCCATCAACACTGAAGCTTTCTTT